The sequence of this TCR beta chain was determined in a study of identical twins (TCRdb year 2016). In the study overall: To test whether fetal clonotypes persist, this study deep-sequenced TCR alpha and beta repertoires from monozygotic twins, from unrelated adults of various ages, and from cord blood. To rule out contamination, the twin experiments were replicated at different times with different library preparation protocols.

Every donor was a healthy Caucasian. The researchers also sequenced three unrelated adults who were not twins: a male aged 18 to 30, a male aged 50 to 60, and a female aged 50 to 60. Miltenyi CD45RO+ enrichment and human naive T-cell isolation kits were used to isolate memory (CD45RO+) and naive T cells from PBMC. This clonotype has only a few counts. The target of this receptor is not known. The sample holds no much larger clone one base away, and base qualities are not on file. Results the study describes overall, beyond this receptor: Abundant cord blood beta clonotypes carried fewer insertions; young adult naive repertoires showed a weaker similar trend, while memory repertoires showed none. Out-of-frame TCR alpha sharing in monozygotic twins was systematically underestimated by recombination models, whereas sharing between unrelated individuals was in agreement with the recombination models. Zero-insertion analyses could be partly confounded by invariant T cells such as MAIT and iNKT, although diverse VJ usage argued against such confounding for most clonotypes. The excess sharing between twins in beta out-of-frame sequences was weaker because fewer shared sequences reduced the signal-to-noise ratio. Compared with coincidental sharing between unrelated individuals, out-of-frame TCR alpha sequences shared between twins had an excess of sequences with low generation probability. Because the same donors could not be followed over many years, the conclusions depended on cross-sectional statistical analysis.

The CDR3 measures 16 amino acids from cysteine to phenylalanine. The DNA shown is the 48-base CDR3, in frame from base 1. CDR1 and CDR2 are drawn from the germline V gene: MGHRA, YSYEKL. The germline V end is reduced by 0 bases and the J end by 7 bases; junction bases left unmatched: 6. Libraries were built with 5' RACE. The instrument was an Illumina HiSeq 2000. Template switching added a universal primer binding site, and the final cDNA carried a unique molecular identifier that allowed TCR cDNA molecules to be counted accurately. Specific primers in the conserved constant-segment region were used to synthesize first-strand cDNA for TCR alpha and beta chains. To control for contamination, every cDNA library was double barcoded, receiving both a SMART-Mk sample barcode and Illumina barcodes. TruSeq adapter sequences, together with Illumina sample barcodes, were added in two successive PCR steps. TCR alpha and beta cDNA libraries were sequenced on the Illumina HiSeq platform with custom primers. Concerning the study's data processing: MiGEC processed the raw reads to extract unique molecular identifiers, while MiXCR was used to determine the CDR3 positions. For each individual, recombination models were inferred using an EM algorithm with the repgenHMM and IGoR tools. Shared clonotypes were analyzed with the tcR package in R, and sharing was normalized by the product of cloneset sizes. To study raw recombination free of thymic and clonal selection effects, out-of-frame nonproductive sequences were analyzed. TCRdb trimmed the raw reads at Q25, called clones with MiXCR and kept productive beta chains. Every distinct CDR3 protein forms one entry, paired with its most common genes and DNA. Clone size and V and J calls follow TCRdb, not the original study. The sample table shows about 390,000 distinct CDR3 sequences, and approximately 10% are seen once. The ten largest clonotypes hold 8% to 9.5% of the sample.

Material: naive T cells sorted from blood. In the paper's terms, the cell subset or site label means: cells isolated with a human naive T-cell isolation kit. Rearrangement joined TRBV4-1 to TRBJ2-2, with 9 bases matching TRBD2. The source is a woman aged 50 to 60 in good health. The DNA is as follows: TGCGCCAGCAGCCAAGAGGCGGGAGGGCCCCTCGGGGAGCTGTTTTTT. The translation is CASSQEAGGPLGELFF.